What follows are 13 T cell receptor beta chains derived from one specimen sequenced in a study of cytomegalovirus exposure and HLA in healthy donors. The PCR employed 60 Vbeta primers together with 13 Jbeta primers. Here immunoSEQ multiplex PCR was the method, and the copy in TCRdb shows in-frame clones only, minus some. This table holds some 190,000 clones, 70% to 85% found once. The sample taken for sequencing was PBMCs. These TCRs come from a man in his forties or fifties in good health and CMV-seropositive.

This chain joins TRBV6-1 and TRBJ2-3, with a possible D match to TRBD2 (7 bases). V lost 4 bases and J 4 bases, leaving 12 bases between the germline ends. Germline CDR1 is MNHNS and CDR2 is SASEGT. This CDR3 has 14 amino acids. The CDR3 DNA reads TGTGCCAGCAGTGCGGGGGAGGGGGCAGATACGCAGTATTTT. Protein product: CASSAGEGADTQYF.

This clone was seen just once. The V and J genes are TRBV5-1 and TRBJ1-1; 9 nucleotides line up with TRBD1. From germline, CDR1 is SGHRS and CDR2 YFSETQ. The CDR3 contains 13 residues. V shed 4 bases and J 6 bases; nucleotides not matched to a gene: 4. In DNA, the CDR3 is TGCGCCAGCAGCCGACAGGGGGAGGCTGAAGCTTTCTTT. Its translation: CASSRQGEAEAFF.

This sequence joins TRBV5-4 and TRBJ1-1, with D perhaps TRBD1 (6 bases). The CDR3 runs to 15 residues. V gave up 0 bases and J gave up 4 bases, with 13 bases separating them. Germline CDR1 and CDR2: SGHNT and YYREEE (reference sequence). The CDR3 is CASSLGQGRSTEAFF. The CDR3 DNA reads TGTGCCAGCAGCTTGGGGCAGGGGCGCAGCACTGAAGCTTTCTTT.

The chain carries TRBV19 and TRBJ2-5, with D uncertain. Germline-derived CDR1 and CDR2 are LNHDA and SQIVND (reference sequence). V lost 3 bases and J 5 bases, leaving 10 bases between the germline ends. The CDR3 loop spans 13 amino acids. The CDR3 nucleotides read TGTGCCAGTAGTATTCCAGGTGGGGAGACCCAGTACTTC. Translating it yields CASSIPGGETQYF.

The chain uses TRBV25-1 and TRBJ2-7; unclear D gene. V was shortened by 6 bases and J by 0 bases, with 9 bases between the two germline ends. Per germline, CDR1 MGHDK and CDR2 SYGVNS. CDR3 length: 13 amino acids. The CDR3 reads CASRPPGSYEQYF. CDR3 DNA: TGTGCCAGCAGACCGCCAGGCTCCTACGAGCAGTACTTC.

This chain joins TRBV7-2 and TRBJ2-3; 7 nucleotides match TRBD2. After removal of 5 bases from V and 3 bases from J, the junction contained 8 bases not matched to a gene. The length of the CDR3 is 15 residues. The germline V gene has CDR1 SGHTA and CDR2 FQGNSA. The CDR3 DNA follows: TGTGCCAGCAGCCTTAGCGGGTTCGCTACAGATACGCAGTATTTT. Translation: CASSLSGFATDTQYF.

The J gene is TRBJ2-5, the V gene TRBV5-8, with D possibly matching TRBD2 (5 bases). The CDR3 is 14 amino acids. Trimming shortened V by 0 bases and J by 1 base, and 7 bases separated the two germline ends. Germline V gene sequence: CDR1 SGHTS, CDR2 YDEGEE. The CDR3 reads CASSLGTAQETQYF. DNA for the CDR3: TGTGCCAGCAGCTTGGGGACTGCCCAAGAGACCCAGTACTTC.

J is TRBJ2-7 and V is TRBV28; 11 positions agree with TRBD2. V shed 7 bases, J shed 2 bases, and the junction held 4 bases outside the gene matches. This CDR3 region has 14 residues. Germline-derived CDR1 and CDR2 are MDHEN and SYDVKM. The DNA of the CDR3 is TGTGCCAGCACCTTTAGCGGGAGGGCCTACGAGCAGTACTTC. This sequence encodes CASTFSGRAYEQYF.

The V gene is TRBV5-8, the J gene TRBJ2-5, with 9 bases lining up with TRBD1. The CDR3 consists of 14 residues. Germline loops: CDR1 SGHTS, CDR2 YDEGEE. Losses at the gene ends were 4 bases for V and 3 bases for J; bases not matched to a gene: 4. CDR3 sequence reads: CASSPGQGKETQYF. The CDR3, as DNA: TGTGCCAGCAGCCCGGGACAGGGAAAAGAGACCCAGTACTTC. Full variable domain (remainder filled in from reference TRBV5-8 and TRBJ2-5): EAGVTQSPTHLIKTRGQQATLRCSPISGHTSVYWYQQALGLGLQFLLWYDEGEERNRGNFPPRFSGRQFPNYSSELNVNALELEDSALYLCASSPGQGKETQYFGPGTRLLVL.

The V and J genes are TRBV9 and TRBJ1-1, with 10 bases aligning to TRBD1. Losses at the gene ends were 0 bases for V and 8 bases for J; bases not matched to a gene: 13. CDR1 SGDLS and CDR2 YYNGEE come from the germline V gene. This CDR3 has 17 amino acids. The CDR3 DNA sequence: TGTGCCAGCAGCGTAGCCCCCGGGACAGGGGACATTCAGGAAGCTTTCTTT. Its protein is CASSVAPGTGDIQEAFF.

The table lists this clone with a count of one. This sequence joins TRBV6-5 and TRBJ1-5; possibly TRBD1 for D (6 bases). Germline V lookup: CDR1 MNHEY, CDR2 SVGAGI. Trimming shortened V by 6 bases and J by 4 bases, and 7 bases separated the two germline ends. The CDR3 is 12 residues long. The CDR3 protein is CASRQGNQPQHF. As DNA, the CDR3 is TGTGCCAGCAGGCAGGGGAATCAGCCCCAGCATTTT.

The chain uses TRBV6-5 and TRBJ2-5; 9 nucleotides agree with TRBD2. The J call could be wrong; TRBJ2-7 is a better fit for the DNA end. Germline V gene data show CDR1 as MNHEY and CDR2 as SVGAGI. This CDR3 is built from 15 residues. CDR3 sequence (DNA): TGTGCCAGCAGCCCCCAATTAGCGGGAGCCTACGAGCAGTACTTC. Protein product: CASSPQLAGAYEQYF.

Worth noting for this clone: Germline is not matched at one junction end, which may reflect a read error. The rearrangement uses TRBV4-1 and TRBJ1-4; D is ambiguous. Germline-derived CDR1 and CDR2 are MGHRA and YSYEKL. The CDR3 extends over 16 amino acids. The CDR3 loop is CASSPTATATSEKLFF. The CDR3 DNA sequence: TGCGCCAGCAGCCCCACGGCGACCGCAACTAGTGAAAAACTGTTTTTT.